These 12 T cell receptor beta chains originate from one sample sequenced in a study of T-cell reconstitution after alpha-beta-depleted transplantation in children. This sample's TCRbeta library carried unique molecular identifier barcodes. Using its own MiXCR run on the PCR reads, TCRdb lists one record per CDR3 protein. The table records 780,000 or so distinct CDR3 sequences, 16% of them present only once. Material: PBMCs, mostly from graft donor cells, obtained 360 days after TCRalphabeta/CD19-depleted stem cell transplant. The receptors shown here come from a male patient younger than 18 who had a stem cell transplant for acute lymphoblastic leukemia, so the T cells may come from the graft donor.

A few counts support this clonotype. V usage is TRBV2 and J usage is TRBJ2-1, with D uncertain. The CDR3 runs 15 residues. Per germline, CDR1 SNHLY and CDR2 FYNNEI. V was trimmed by 1 base and J by 0 bases, leaving 7 bases between them. For the CDR3, the DNA is TGTGCCAGCAGTGAAGATCCGTCCTCCTACAATGAGCAGTTCTTC. This translates into CASSEDPSSYNEQFF.

The chain joins TRBV5-1 to TRBJ1-2; D remains unclear. This CDR3 is built from 12 residues. The V gene's germline CDR1 is SGHRS and CDR2 YFSETQ. Between the trimmed V and J ends, which lost 0 bases and 4 bases, there was a span of 4 bases. In nucleotides, the CDR3 is TGCGCCAGCAGCTTGGAGCTCTATGGCTACACCTTC. Its protein is CASSLELYGYTF.

This clonotype appeared many times. This chain joins TRBV12-3 or TRBV12-4 and TRBJ1-5, with 7 bases matching TRBD1. The junction had 7 bases not matched to a gene; V was cut back by 6 bases and J by 5 bases. This CDR3 region has 14 residues. The CDR3 sequence is CASSPERGHQPQHF. In DNA, the CDR3 is TGTGCCAGCAGCCCCGAAAGGGGGCATCAGCCCCAGCATTTT.

This clonotype was detected only a few times. The genes are TRBV10-3 and TRBJ2-1, with 11 bases lining up with TRBD1. The J segment lost 4 bases and the V segment lost 9 bases, leaving 5 bases of the junction unmatched. CDR3 length: 14 residues. Germline lookup yields CDR1 ENHRY and CDR2 SYGVKD. In nucleotides, the CDR3 is TGTGCCATAGGACAGGGGGCGTCTTACAATGAGCAGTTCTTC. Its protein product is CAIGQGASYNEQFF.

This clonotype has at least ten counts. The chain carries TRBV12-3 or TRBV12-4 and TRBJ2-1; no definite D call. V lost 6 bases and J 5 bases, leaving 11 bases between the germline ends. There are 13 residues in the CDR3. In DNA, the CDR3 is TGTGCCAGCAGATACGGACCCGACAATGAGCAGTTCTTC. It encodes CASRYGPDNEQFF.

This clonotype has more than one count but fewer than ten. This may be a read error: a much more frequent sequence differs by one nucleotide. This chain joins TRBV4-2 and TRBJ2-3; no clear D gene. V was cut by 3 bases and J by 4 bases, with 2 bases left in between. Per germline, CDR1 LGHNA and CDR2 YNFKEQ. The CDR3 covers 11 residues. The CDR3 reads CASSHPDTQYF. As DNA, the CDR3 is TGTGCCAGCAGCCACCCAGATACGCAGTATTTT.

The chain combines TRBV12-3 or TRBV12-4 with TRBJ1-4; D possibly corresponds to TRBD1 (6 bases). This CDR3 comprises 15 residues. V lost 4 bases, J lost 8 bases, and 17 bases lay in between. CDR3 bases: TGTGCCAGCAGTTCACCACAGGGTCGTGTGGAAAAACTGTTTTTT. Translating it yields CASSSPQGRVEKLFF.

This chain joins TRBV5-1 and TRBJ2-4, with 9 bases identical to TRBD1. CDR1 is SGHRS, CDR2 YFSETQ, per germline. V dropped 4 bases and J dropped 0; count of bases not matched to a gene: 2. The CDR3 runs to 15 residues. The CDR3 spells CASSGGQGAKNIQYF. In DNA form, the CDR3 reads TGCGCCAGCAGCGGGGGACAGGGAGCCAAAAACATTCAGTACTTC.

Only a few counts were recorded for this clonotype. The CDR3 bases are TGCAGTGCTAGAGATTCCCTCCGGGGAACGAACACCGGGGAGCTGTTTTTT. Its translation: CSARDSLRGTNTGELFF. The rearrangement joins TRBV20-1 to TRBJ2-2; possibly TRBD2 for D (5 bases). Germline CDR1 is DFQATT and CDR2 is SNEGSKA (reference sequence). Trimming left V 0 bases short and J 0 bases short, with 14 bases between. CDR3 length: 17 residues.

This clonotype showed up just a few times. This chain links TRBV20-1 with TRBJ2-7; tentative D call: TRBD2 (5 bases). Looked up from germline, CDR1 is DFQATT and CDR2 is SNEGSKA (reference sequence). Trimming pared 3 bases from V and 2 bases from J, leaving 8 bases between. The CDR3 is 12 residues long. DNA for the CDR3: TGCAGTGCTAGCGAGAGGGCCTACGAGCAGTACTTC. Encoded protein: CSASERAYEQYF.

Ten or more counts support this clonotype. This sequence joins TRBV29-1 and TRBJ2-7; D is ambiguous. Germline-derived CDR1 and CDR2 are SQVTM and ANQGSEA. Trimming removed 0 bases at V and 1 base at J, with 4 bases between. The CDR3 length is 12 residues. CDR3 loop: CSVEDRSYEQYF. In DNA form, the CDR3 reads TGCAGCGTTGAAGACAGATCCTACGAGCAGTACTTC.

The genes are TRBV12-3 or TRBV12-4 and TRBJ2-4, with 7 bases that match TRBD1. This CDR3 contains 12 residues. Trimming took 5 bases from V and 9 from J; bases not matched to a gene: 4. CDR3 protein: CASSNPGGIQYF. CDR3 sequence (DNA): TGTGCCAGCAGTAACCCAGGGGGCATTCAGTACTTC.